The entry below gives a single T cell receptor beta chain sequence along with its context. What antigen it recognizes has not been identified. Per-base qualities were not stored, and no clone one base away is much larger. V has 3 bases trimmed and J has 6 bases trimmed; junction bases matching no gene number 5. From its cysteine to its phenylalanine, the CDR3 spans 13 amino acids. Just the 39-base CDR3 DNA is kept, in frame starting at base 1. The germline V gene supplies CDR1 MDHEN and CDR2 SYDVKM. TCRbeta CDR3 regions were amplified from genomic DNA by means of the immunoSEQ Assay, a bias-controlled multiplex PCR. Regarding the original processing steps: The number of nucleated cells in each sample was estimated by amplification of reference gene primers within the assay. To quantify the absolute abundance of each unique TCRbeta CDR3 rearrangement, sequence reads were collapsed and filtered. For each sample, productive Simpson clonality was calculated by taking the square root of Simpson's diversity index across productive rearrangements. This is the immuneACCESS table as TCRdb keeps it, with only in-frame sequences that have V and J called. A part of the clones is gone; compared with another copy, unresolved V genes explain less than half, and the rest is unexplained. V and J calls plus clone size are reproduced from that table; the DNA served to infer D and trimming. The sample records roughly 240,000 clones, roughly 83% of which are singletons. The ten largest make up roughly 2% of the sample.

Participants in the prospective study were aged about 18 to 95 years, lived in some 24 United States geographic areas, and enrolled through a virtual design. In the prospective study, cohorts were assigned on the basis of participant-reported clinical history obtained from a screening survey and a study questionnaire. For ImmuneRACE Cohort 3, a participant was defined as recovered based on two consecutive negative NP/OP PCR tests, clearance by a healthcare professional, or resolution of symptoms. In the prospective study, whole blood, serum and a nasopharyngeal or oropharyngeal swab were collected from each participant by mobile phlebotomists. Additional blood draws and questionnaires over an approximately two-month period could optionally be provided by prospective study participants. Prospective study blood samples were shipped either frozen or at room temperature before DNA extraction. The data originate from a study of blood T cell repertoires in COVID-19 (TCRdb year 2020). Looking at the study overall: Collaborator samples came from the United States, Italy and Spain and covered acute and convalescent phases of COVID-19. The prospective study material was composed of cDNA or gDNA derived from T cells, B-cell-depleted T cells, or PBMCs. Samples came from the ongoing ImmuneRACE study (first 160 participants) plus 1,254 subjects from 6 global collaborators. Subjects who had been exposed to COVID-19, were actively infected with it, or had recovered from it provided the deeply sampled blood TCRbeta repertoires that made up the dataset. The sample metadata nearly always contained a de-identified subject ID, COVID-19 status, age in years and sex. The repertoires were released in a freely available public database intended as a resource for research on the immune response to SARS-CoV-2. HLA class I and class II types, where available, came from metadata supplied by the sample provider rather than from assay-based typing. Points the paper makes about the study in general: How much clinical and demographic metadata was included differed by source and by participant, and the metadata was provided uncurated.

This receptor was taken from a woman between 50 and 59 years old who had recovered from COVID-19. Sequencing used PBMCs or T cells enriched from blood (not recorded which). Rearrangement joined TRBV28 to TRBJ2-7; 7 bases in the middle match TRBD2. The DNA reads as follows: TGTGCCAGCAGTTTTGCAGGGAGGGGCGAGCAGTACTTC. It is translated as CASSFAGRGEQYF.